The clone carrying this T cell receptor beta chain has more than one count but fewer than ten. This record comes from a study of CD8 T cells in ankylosing spondylitis. TCRdb recomputed calls from the 5' RACE reads with MiXCR, one row per CDR3 protein. The table lists around 230,000 distinct CDR3 sequences, about 9.1% of them singletons, with under 7.5% in the top ten. The CDR3 length is 15 residues. Germline V gene sequence: CDR1 SGHTA, CDR2 FQGTGA. V trimming: 0 bases; J trimming: 10 bases; junction bases outside the gene matches: 4. Sequenced input: blood, either unsorted or a sorted T cell fraction (not recorded which). This receptor was obtained from a male donor with ankylosing spondylitis or in good health (not recorded which). The genes are TRBV7-3 and TRBJ1-6; 9 bases are a match to TRBD1. The CDR3 sequence is CASSLTPGTGSPLHF. The DNA of the CDR3 is TGTGCCAGCAGCTTAACCCCCGGGACAGGGTCACCCCTCCACTTT. Based on the CDR3 plus reference TRBV7-3 and TRBJ1-6, the full variable domain is GAGVSQTPSNKVTEKGKYVELRCDPISGHTALYWYRQSLGQGPEFLIYFQGTGAADDSGLPNDRFFAVRPEGSVSTLKIQRTERGDSAVYLCASSLTPGTGSPLHFGNGTRLTVT.